A single sample is the source of the 12 T cell receptor delta chains below, sequenced in a study of gamma-delta T cells after stem cell transplantation. TCRdb re-called the RT-PCR reads through CATT. The sample holds about 1,600 delta-chain clones, around 5.8% seen once. The sample consisted of gamma-delta T cells. The origin of the receptors is a human donor. It is not recorded whose cells these are; they may come from a transplant donor.

This clone was found a few times. Only one base separates this from a far larger clonotype, so it likely reflects a read error. At the DNA level, this CDR3 is encoded by other sequences in the same sample as well. The chain has TRDV2 and TRDJ1; 13 bases match TRDD3. The CDR3 has 24 residues. CDR1 and CDR2 from the germline V gene are GEAIGNYY and EKD. CDR3 DNA: TGTGCCTGCGACACCCTACGAGAATATACTGGGGGATACGAACTGGGGGATACGCTCGATAAACTCATCTTT. Translated, it gives CACDTLREYTGGYELGDTLDKLIF.

A note on this clone: The TCRdb protein comes from a much larger clone and disagrees with this DNA's translation at residue 4, likely due to a read error; the protein given here is derived from the DNA. This chain joins TRDV2 and TRDJ1, with 12 nucleotides matching TRDD3. There are 18 residues in the CDR3. Germline V lookup: CDR1 GEAIGNYY, CDR2 EKD. The CDR3: CACGTLNTGGYSTDKLIF. CDR3 nucleotides: TGTGCCTGTGGCACCCTAAATACTGGGGGATACTCTACCGATAAACTCATCTTT.

As regards this clone: The junction does not match germline at one end; this may be a read error. The CDR3 is CACELLGLGDKVRYTDTLIF. In DNA, the CDR3 is TGTGCCTGTGAATTGTTGGGACTGGGGGATAAGGTCCGTTACACCGATACACTCATCTTT. J is TRDJ1 and V is TRDV2; TRDD3 matches 11 bases. Germline V gene data show CDR1 as GEAIGNYY and CDR2 as EKD. The CDR3 is 20 amino acids.

A word on this clone: A far larger clone is just one base off, so this is likely a read error. This sample also contains other DNA sequences that code for the same CDR3. This rearrangement joins TRDV2 to TRDJ1, with 9 positions matching TRDD3. Germline V CDR1 and CDR2: GEAIGNYY, EKD. This CDR3 comprises 20 residues. J gave up 5 bases and V 1 base, and 22 bases lay outside the gene matches. CDR3 region: CACDTLTGIRTPESLDKLIF. DNA of the CDR3: TGTGCCTGTGACACACTGACGGGGATACGGACCCCGGAGTCCTTAGATAAACTCATCTTT.

This clone is labeled large. This may be a read error, as it is one base from a much larger clone. The gene calls are TRDV2 and TRDJ1; D is unclear. Germline loops: CDR1 GEAIGNYY, CDR2 EKD. The CDR3 extends over 16 amino acids. The ends were cut back, 0 bases at V and 4 bases at J, with 17 bases in the middle. The CDR3 sequence is CACDTVEAQTDDKLIF. Here the CDR3 DNA reads TGTGCCTGTGACACCGTTGAAGCTCAAACGGACGATAAACTCATCTTT.

In regard to this clone: It differs at one base from a far larger clone, so likely a read error. The same CDR3 also results from other DNA sequences found in this sample. The chain carries TRDV1 and TRDJ3, with D maybe TRDD3 (6 bases). Germline CDR1 is TSWWSYY and CDR2 is QGS. This CDR3 is 18 amino acids long. As DNA, the CDR3 is TGTGCTCTTGGGGAACCGAGTGGGGGGACCTGGGATACCCGACAGATGTTTTTC. Protein product: CALGEPSGGTWDTRQMFF.

This clone was seen ten or more times. One base separates it from a far larger clone, so it is likely a read error. This CDR3 is also generated by other DNA sequences in the sample. CDR3 protein: CACDTVQIGETDKLIF. The CDR3 nucleotides are TGCGCCTGTGACACCGTGCAGATTGGGGAAACCGATAAACTCATCTTT. The chain employs TRDV2 and TRDJ1, with D possibly being TRDD3 (5 bases). Germline CDR1 reads GEAIGNYY; CDR2 reads EKD. CDR3 length equals 16 residues.

Regarding this clone: A far larger clone is off by one base, so a read error is likely. The identical CDR3 is also encoded by other nucleotide sequences in the sample. V usage is TRDV1 and J usage is TRDJ2; perhaps TRDD3 as D (5 bases). This CDR3 is built from 12 residues. Germline CDR1 TSWWSYY, CDR2 QGS. The CDR3 DNA is TGTGCCCTTGGGGAACCGACAGCACAACTCTTCTTT. Protein: CALGEPTAQLFF.

Remarks on this clone: A far larger clone is one base from this, pointing to a likely read error. The identical CDR3 is also encoded by other nucleotide sequences in the sample. This chain links TRDV2 with TRDJ1; 10 bases match TRDD3. CDR1 is GEAIGNYY, CDR2 EKD, per germline. V was clipped by 5 bases and J by 0 bases; unmatched bases: 29. CDR3 length: 23 residues. The CDR3 sequence: CACVPLISSLPSLGDVDTDKLIF. The DNA for the CDR3 is TGTGCCTGTGTCCCCCTAATCTCTTCACTCCCGTCACTGGGGGATGTAGACACCGATAAACTCATCTTT.

The chain carries TRDV2 and TRDJ1; TRDD3 matches at 10 bases. With V trimmed by 0 bases and J by 5 bases, 5 bases remained unmatched. From germline, CDR1 is GEAIGNYY and CDR2 EKD. This CDR3 comprises 15 residues. The CDR3 sequence: CACDTLLGDSDKLIF. CDR3 DNA sequence: TGTGCCTGTGACACCTTACTGGGGGATTCTGATAAACTCATCTTT.

This clone showed up just a few times. This could be a read error, since a much larger clone is one nucleotide away. The chain joins TRDV2 to TRDJ1; 9 nucleotides match TRDD3. This CDR3 is 20 amino acids long. With 1 base clipped from V and 10 bases from J, the junction kept 27 bases outside the gene matches. Germline-derived CDR1 and CDR2 are GEAIGNYY and EKD. Here the CDR3 DNA reads TGTGCCTGTGACACGGGTGAATTGGTACTGGGGGACCCCCCTTCAGTTACACTCATCTTT. Translation gives CACDTGELVLGDPPSVTLIF.

This clone was picked up a small number of times. TCRdb's protein, taken from a much larger clone, differs from this DNA's translation at residue 9, likely owing to a read error; the protein displayed comes from the DNA. This chain uses TRDV2 with TRDJ1, with 9 bases aligning to TRDD3. Trimming cost V 3 bases and J 0 bases; bases outside gene matches: 16. Germline V gene sequence: CDR1 GEAIGNYY, CDR2 EKD. The CDR3 covers 19 residues. The CDR3 DNA reads as TGTGCCTGTGACGCCTACTGGGGGACACCTCCTGCCTACACCGATAAACTCATCTTT. Translated, it gives CACDAYWGTPPAYTDKLIF.